The source of this TCR beta chain is a study of CD8 T cells in Susac syndrome. RNA, at roughly 0.45 to 1 ug, was reverse transcribed with random hexamers. Via MiXCR, TCRdb re-called the immunoSEQ multiplex PCR reads, giving one row per CDR3 protein. The data contain 230,000 or so distinct CDR3 sequences, around 96% of them singletons. The clonotype was recovered from a human donor with multiple sclerosis. The material sequenced was CD4+ T cells from PBMCs.

The CDR3 reads CASALLGRVSDTQYF. The CDR3 DNA follows: TGCGCCAGCGCCCTTCTGGGGCGGGTCTCCGATACGCAGTATTTT. The genes are TRBV5-1 and TRBJ2-3; perhaps D is TRBD1 or TRBD2 (5 bases each). The germline V gene has CDR1 SGHRS and CDR2 YFSETQ. Trimming stripped 7 bases from V and 6 bases from J, with 21 bases between. CDR3 length equals 15 residues.